This is a list of T cell receptor beta chains from one sample in a study of T cell responses to AZD1222 COVID-19 vaccine. Some clones are missing from TCRdb's copy, which holds only in-frame ones; the method was immunoSEQ multiplex PCR. The data hold tens of thousands of clones, with about 85% observed a single time. The sample here was peripheral blood, taken on day 0 of MenACWY control vaccination. These receptors all stem from an adult in good health. CDR3s include the opening cysteine and the closing phenylalanine or tryptophan. D genes are given only for firm matches. Where a row states a size, it is once, few, many or the class of an expanded clone; other rows omit it.

V	D	size	J	DNA	CDR3
TRBV7-9	.	.	TRBJ1-3	TGTGCCAGCAGCTTATCCACCGGGGGTGGAAACACCATATATTTT	CASSLSTGGGNTIYF
TRBV5-5	TRBD1	.	TRBJ2-7	TGTGCCAGCAGCTGGACAGGGAGGTCCTACGAGCAGTACTTC	CASSWTGRSYEQYF
TRBV7-6	TRBD1	.	TRBJ2-1	TGTGCCAGCAGCCCCGGGACAGGGGGCGGGGAGCAGTTCTTC	CASSPGTGGGEQFF
TRBV4-2	TRBD2	.	TRBJ2-1	TGTGCCAGCAGCCAATTGATTAGCGGGAGCTCCTACAATGAGCAGTTCTTC	CASSQLISGSSYNEQFF
TRBV7-6	TRBD2	once	TRBJ2-3	TGTGCCAGCAGCCGTCGGGAGGGCGTCCCAGATACGCAGTATTTT	CASSRREGVPDTQYF
TRBV6-5	.	.	TRBJ1-6	TGTGCCAGCACCCAGAAGGACGCGATAGGTTCACCCCTCCACTTT	CASTQKDAIGSPLHF
TRBV28	.	few	TRBJ2-7	TGTGCCAGCAGTTTATGGACGGCAGGGGACTTTTTCTACGAGCAGTACTTC	CASSLWTAGDFFYEQYF
TRBV5-1	TRBD1	.	TRBJ1-3	TGCGCCAGCAGCTGGGACAGCCGATTCTCTGGAAACACCATATATTTT	CASSWDSRFSGNTIYF
TRBV9	.	.	TRBJ1-6	TGTGCCAGCAGCGCCGGACCGGGCAGAAATTCACCCCTCCACTTT	CASSAGPGRNSPLHF
TRBV2	.	once	TRBJ2-7	TGTGCCAGCAAGCTCAACCGGGACTCCCCCTACGAGCAGTACTTC	CASKLNRDSPYEQYF
TRBV18	.	.	TRBJ1-4	TGTGCCAGCTCACCATCTGCCGGCAACGGCCCTAGTGAAAAACTGTTTTTT	CASSPSAGNGPSEKLFF
TRBV27	.	.	TRBJ2-3	TGTGCCAGCAGTCTGAGCACAGATACGCAGTATTTT	CASSLSTDTQYF
TRBV2	TRBD1	.	TRBJ1-6	TGTGCCAGCAGTGATTACGGGACAGGGGGGTTCTTTAATTCACCCCTCCACTTT	CASSDYGTGGFFNSPLHF
TRBV10-3	.	.	TRBJ1-2	TGTGCCATCAGTGAGTCTGCAGGACGGACACAGTCTAACTATGGCTACACCTTC	CAISESAGRTQSNYGYTF
TRBV12-3/TRBV12-4	.	.	TRBJ2-5	TGTGCCAGCAGTGGACAGCTCCGAGAGACCCAGTACTTC	CASSGQLRETQYF
TRBV7-8	.	.	TRBJ2-7	TGTGCCAGCAGCATTAGGCGCGACAGACCCTACGAGCAGTACTTC	CASSIRRDRPYEQYF
TRBV6-5	.	.	TRBJ1-1	TGTGCCAGCAGCGAGGGACAACTTATGAACACTGAAGCTTTCTTT	CASSEGQLMNTEAFF
TRBV28	.	few	TRBJ1-6	TGTGCCAGCAGTTTTCAAGTGACACCCCTCCACTTT	CASSFQVTPLHF
TRBV28	TRBD2	.	TRBJ2-1	TGTGCCAGCAGCTCCGGGACTAGCGGGAATAATGAGCAGTTCTTC	CASSSGTSGNNEQFF
TRBV13	.	.	TRBJ1-3	TGTGCCAGCAGCCTGTGGACGGCTAGCTCTGGAAACACCATATATTTT	CASSLWTASSGNTIYF
TRBV28	.	.	TRBJ1-1	TGTGCCAGCACCCGGGGGAGGTGGGGGAACACTGAAGCTTTCTTT	CASTRGRWGNTEAFF
TRBV6-5	.	.	TRBJ2-7	TGTGCCAGCAGTTACTCGAGGAGCGCTAGCAGGAGCGAGCAGTACTTC	CASSYSRSASRSEQYF